This T cell receptor beta chain was documented in a study of blood T cell repertoires in COVID-19. The V gene lost 5 bases and the J gene lost 4 bases, with 17 bases spanning the gap. In germline, CDR1 is SNHLY, CDR2 FYNNEI. This CDR3 is 15 amino acids long. TCRdb's copy holds only in-frame clones and misses some; the assay was immunoSEQ multiplex PCR. Of approximately 500,000 clones detected, approximately 89% appear once; the ten largest clones hold roughly 1%. The rearrangement links TRBV2 to TRBJ2-5; perhaps TRBD2 as D (8 bases). This sequence originates from a man between 18 and 35 years old with COVID-19, enrolled during active disease. Input material: peripheral blood. CDR3 bases: TGTGCCAGCAGTCTAGACAGGGCGGGAGGAGAGACCCAGTACTTC. Translating it yields CASSLDRAGGETQYF.